The clone carrying this TCR beta chain has ten or more counts. The CDR3 is made up of 13 amino acids. Losses at the gene ends were 9 bases for V and 7 bases for J; bases not matched to a gene: 9. TCRdb re-called the RT-PCR reads with MiXCR, one entry per CDR3 protein. The sample shows about 700,000 distinct CDR3 sequences, 14% of them seen only once. The receptor comes from a female donor in good health, serving as a healthy control. Sequencing was carried out using memory CD4+ T cells from blood. V and J are TRBV12-3 or TRBV12-4 and TRBJ1-5; 7 bases map to TRBD1. CDR3 in amino acids: CASVRAGGQPQHF. CDR3 DNA: TGTGCCAGTGTTAGGGCAGGGGGACAGCCCCAGCATTTT.